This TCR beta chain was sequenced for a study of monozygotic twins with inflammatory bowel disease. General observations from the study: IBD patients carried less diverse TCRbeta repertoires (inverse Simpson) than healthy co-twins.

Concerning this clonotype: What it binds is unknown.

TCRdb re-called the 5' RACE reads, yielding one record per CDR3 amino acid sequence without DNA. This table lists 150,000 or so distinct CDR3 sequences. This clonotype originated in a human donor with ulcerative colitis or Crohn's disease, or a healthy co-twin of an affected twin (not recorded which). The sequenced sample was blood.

CDR3 protein: CAWSVQVNTEAFF. The chain couples TRBV30 to TRBJ1-1. CDR1 and CDR2 (germline): GTSNPN, SVGIG (reference sequence). This CDR3 spans 13 amino acids.